These 23 T cell receptor beta chains were all obtained from the same sample, sequenced in a study of blood T cell repertoires in COVID-19. TCRdb's copy holds only in-frame clones and misses some; the assay was immunoSEQ multiplex PCR. The data contain approximately 300,000 clones, about 89% of them singletons. The sample taken for sequencing was PBMCs or T cells enriched from blood (not recorded which). These receptors were obtained from a woman younger than 35 who had recovered from COVID-19.

V usage is TRBV27 and J usage is TRBJ2-1; D gene uncertain. V was trimmed by 8 bases and J by 7 bases, leaving 15 bases between them. Germline-derived CDR1 and CDR2 are MNHEY and SMNVEV (reference sequence). There are 13 residues in the CDR3. In DNA form, the CDR3 reads TGTGCCAGCTCTTGGAGACTCCAGAATGAGCAGTTCTTC. Its protein is CASSWRLQNEQFF.

The V and J genes are TRBV7-2 and TRBJ1-3, with D possibly matching TRBD1 (6 bases). This CDR3 comprises 16 residues. V lost 1 base and J 3 bases, leaving 13 bases between the germline ends. Looked up from germline, CDR1 is SGHTA and CDR2 is FQGNSA. The CDR3 DNA is TGTGCCAGCAGCTTAGAAGGGGCCAGGGGTGGAAACACCATATATTTT. This gives the protein CASSLEGARGGNTIYF.

The V gene is TRBV4-1, the J gene TRBJ1-4, with 9 bases lining up with TRBD1. Germline CDR1 reads MGHRA; CDR2 reads YSYEKL. V shed 2 bases and J 6 bases; nucleotides not matched to a gene: 4. CDR3 length: 15 amino acids. Written as DNA, the CDR3 is TGCGCCAGCAGCCAATTGACAGGGGGTTATGAAAAACTGTTTTTT. It yields the protein CASSQLTGGYEKLFF.

This chain uses TRBV27 with TRBJ2-2, with a tentative D call TRBD2 (6 bases). V lost 7 bases and J lost 1, with 13 bases in between. Looked up from germline, CDR1 is MNHEY and CDR2 is SMNVEV (reference sequence). This CDR3 is 15 amino acids long. The CDR3 DNA follows: TGTGCCAGCACCCGGCGGGGCGAGAACACCGGGGAGCTGTTTTTT. It specifies CASTRRGENTGELFF.

This clone was seen just once. The V call is TRBV7-9, the J call TRBJ1-1; TRBD1 agrees at 8 bases. Trimming at V came to 0 bases and at J to 1 base, leaving 7 bases not matched to a gene. Germline CDR1 SEHNR, CDR2 FQNEAQ (reference sequence). The CDR3 sequence is 17 residues long. The CDR3 region has the DNA TGTGCCAGCAGCTTAGCGGCGGACAGGGTTCGGAACACTGAAGCTTTCTTT. Translated, it gives CASSLAADRVRNTEAFF.

The CDR3 reads CASSLGAGGAGETQYF. The CDR3 DNA sequence: TGTGCCAGCAGCTTAGGGGCAGGGGGCGCGGGAGAGACCCAGTACTTC. The chain is built from TRBV11-3 and TRBJ2-5; 8 positions match TRBD1. The CDR3 spans 16 residues. Per the germline V gene, CDR1 is SGHNT and CDR2 is YENEEA. V lost 1 base and J lost 4; bases outside the gene matches: 8.

The chain is built from TRBV27 and TRBJ2-2, with 8 bases lining up with TRBD1. Trimming took 7 bases from V and 1 from J; bases not matched to a gene: 11. The CDR3 has 17 amino acids. Per germline, CDR1 MNHEY and CDR2 SMNVEV (reference sequence). DNA of the CDR3: TGTGCCAGCATCACATCCCTGACAGGGGTGAACACCGGGGAGCTGTTTTTT. Translating gives CASITSLTGVNTGELFF.

This clone showed up just a few times. The chain links TRBV7-9 to TRBJ1-1, with D hard to call. This CDR3 is built from 12 residues. V lost 3 bases to trimming and J lost 1 base, with 3 bases between them. CDR1 is SEHNR, CDR2 FQNEAQ, per germline (reference sequence). In nucleotides, the CDR3 is TGTGCCAGCAGCTTTAAGAACACTGAAGCTTTCTTT. Translation gives CASSFKNTEAFF. Full variable domain (remainder filled in from reference TRBV7-9 and TRBJ1-1): DTGVSQNPRHKITKRGQNVTFRCDPISEHNRLYWYRQTLGQGPEFLTYFQNEAQLEKSRLLSDRFSAERPKGSFSTLEIQRTEQGDSAMYLCASSFKNTEAFFGQGTRLTVV.

This sequence joins TRBV28 and TRBJ1-2; TRBD1 matches at 9 bases. The V segment lost 3 bases and the J segment 8 bases; nucleotides outside the gene matches: 10. Germline V gene data show CDR1 as MDHEN and CDR2 as SYDVKM. This CDR3 contains 15 residues. CDR3 residues: CASSFPGTGKGGYTF. In nucleotides, the CDR3 is TGTGCCAGCAGTTTTCCCGGGACAGGGAAAGGCGGCTACACCTTC.

The rearrangement uses TRBV28 and TRBJ1-2; TRBD1 might be the D (6 bases). Per the germline V gene, CDR1 is MDHEN and CDR2 is SYDVKM. The CDR3 sequence is 14 residues long. V lost 7 bases, J lost 3 bases, and 15 bases lay in between. The CDR3 here is CASINQGIDYGYTF. DNA for the CDR3: TGTGCCAGCATCAATCAGGGGATTGACTATGGCTACACCTTC.

This rearrangement joins TRBV9 to TRBJ1-2, with D perhaps TRBD1 (6 bases). The V end was cut by 4 bases, the J end by 0 bases, with 19 bases between. CDR1 is SGDLS and CDR2 is YYNGEE in the germline V gene. The CDR3 runs to 17 residues. CDR3 amino acids: CASSLNPAGTTNYGYTF. Written as DNA, the CDR3 is TGTGCCAGCAGCTTAAATCCCGCCGGGACAACTAACTATGGCTACACCTTC.

The J gene is TRBJ1-1, the V gene TRBV6-6; 9 nucleotides line up with TRBD1. Trimming cost V 4 bases and J 7 bases; bases outside gene matches: 7. CDR3 length: 14 amino acids. Germline V lookup: CDR1 MNHNY, CDR2 SVGAGI (reference sequence). Here the CDR3 reads CASSSRGQGNEAFF. The DNA of the CDR3 is TGTGCCAGCAGTTCCCGGGGACAGGGTAATGAAGCTTTCTTT.

The chain is built from TRBV3-1 (or the pseudogene TRBV3-2) and TRBJ1-1; D not certain. CDR3 size: 13 residues. Looked up from germline, CDR1 is LGHDT and CDR2 is YNNKEL (reference sequence). Deletions cut 4 bases from V and 1 base from J, with 7 bases between. The chain's CDR3 is CASSRGSNTEAFF. The CDR3, as DNA: TGTGCCAGCAGCCGCGGGTCGAACACTGAAGCTTTCTTT.

This chain connects TRBV27 to TRBJ2-3, with D perhaps matching TRBD1 (5 bases). The CDR3 runs to 13 residues. V gave up 8 bases and J gave up 3 bases, with 12 bases separating them. CDR1 is MNHEY, CDR2 SMNVEV, per germline (reference sequence). The CDR3 here is CASVHRLTDTQYF. In DNA form, the CDR3 reads TGTGCCAGCGTTCACAGGTTGACAGATACGCAGTATTTT.

This clone was detected only once. The rearrangement links TRBV4-1 to TRBJ1-5, with unresolved D. In germline, CDR1 is MGHRA, CDR2 YSYEKL. The CDR3 is made up of 18 amino acids. V was cut by 4 bases and J by 2 bases, with 21 bases left in between. The chain's CDR3 is CASSPLVVPSGGNQPQHF. The DNA for the CDR3 is TGCGCCAGCAGCCCCCTCGTGGTTCCGAGTGGTGGCAATCAGCCCCAGCATTTT.

The CDR3 nucleotides read TGTGCCAGCTCACCAAACGCCAGGGGAAAGGACTATGGCTACACCTTC. Encoded protein: CASSPNARGKDYGYTF. The V and J genes are TRBV18 and TRBJ1-2, with D possibly TRBD1 on 6 matching bases. Trimming removed 2 bases at V and 3 bases at J, with 16 bases between. Germline V gives CDR1 KGHSH, CDR2 LQKENI. This CDR3 is 16 amino acids long.

The rearrangement joins TRBV11-2 to TRBJ1-2; 10 bases align to TRBD1. V lost 4 bases, J lost 6 bases, and 14 bases stayed unmatched. Germline V CDR1 and CDR2: SGHAT, FQNNGV. The length of the CDR3 is 17 residues. In DNA form, the CDR3 reads TGTGCCAGCAGCTCCATAACACGGGACAGGGGACGCCATGGCTACACCTTC. Its protein product is CASSSITRDRGRHGYTF.

The gene calls are TRBV19 and TRBJ1-2; TRBD1 might be the D (5 bases). The V and J ends lost 4 bases and 4 bases respectively, with 16 bases between them. Germline CDR1 reads LNHDA; CDR2 reads SQIVND (reference sequence). The CDR3 extends over 15 amino acids. CDR3 sequence reads: CASSSRGGGLYGYTF. The DNA of the CDR3 is TGTGCCAGTAGTAGCCGGGGGGGAGGACTCTATGGCTACACCTTC.

The V and J genes are TRBV25-1 and TRBJ2-5; D not resolved. The CDR3 runs 13 residues. The ends were cut back, 4 bases at V and 2 bases at J, with 8 bases in the middle. Germline CDR1 is MGHDK and CDR2 is SYGVNS. The CDR3 coding sequence is TGTGCCAGCAGTGTAACAGATCAAGAGACCCAGTACTTC. The encoded protein is CASSVTDQETQYF.

This clone has just one count. V gene TRBV3-1 (or the pseudogene TRBV3-2) combines with J gene TRBJ2-7, with D perhaps matching TRBD1 (8 bases). CDR1 LGHDT and CDR2 YNNKEL come from the germline V gene (reference sequence). The CDR3 has 16 residues. V lost 4 bases and J lost 2, with 18 bases in between. CDR3 bases: TGTGCCAGCAGCCCGACGCACAGGGGGGGAACCTACGAGCAGTACTTC. This translates into CASSPTHRGGTYEQYF.

The rearrangement uses TRBV19 and TRBJ2-2; TRBD1 aligns across 8 bases. Trimming took 9 bases from V and 7 from J; bases not matched to a gene: 7. There are 13 residues in the CDR3. Germline V CDR1 and CDR2: LNHDA, SQIVND (reference sequence). The CDR3, as DNA: TGTGCCAGCGATAGACAGGGGTTCGGGGAGCTGTTTTTT. Encoded protein: CASDRQGFGELFF.

V and J are TRBV6-2 or TRBV6-3 and TRBJ1-1; 7 bases are shared with TRBD1. V was pared by 5 bases and J by 0 bases, with 12 bases of the junction left unmatched. Germline-derived CDR1 and CDR2 are MNHEY and SVGEGT. The CDR3 covers 17 residues. The CDR3 nucleotides read TGTGCCAGCAGTCTTGGAATCACAGGGGTGGTGAACACTGAAGCTTTCTTT. As protein: CASSLGITGVVNTEAFF.

The J gene is TRBJ1-1, the V gene TRBV6-5; TRBD1 is a possible D gene (5 bases). This CDR3 is 13 amino acids long. Germline V CDR1 and CDR2: MNHEY, SVGAGI. V was pared by 7 bases and J by 3 bases, with 12 bases between. In DNA form, the CDR3 reads TGTGCCAGCACCCCAGCGGGGGACACTGAAGCTTTCTTT. The encoded protein is CASTPAGDTEAFF.